This T cell receptor (beta chain) was identified in a study of cytomegalovirus exposure and HLA in healthy donors. Study-level results: The authors enumerated around 150 TCR beta chains as linked to cytomegalovirus. It was found in a later analysis that first-cohort TCR clusters tended to co-occur in the 100 to 150 validation repertoires.

Data came from immunoSEQ multiplex PCR; TCRdb stores just in-frame clones and leaves some out. The table lists roughly 100,000 clones, about 85% of them singletons, with about 1.8% in the top ten. Remarks on this clone: Its specificity is unknown.

The length of the CDR3 is 14 residues. Germline lookup yields CDR1 MNHNS and CDR2 SASEGT. V shed 2 bases, J shed 6 bases, and the junction held 4 bases outside the gene matches. The sample taken for sequencing was PBMCs. The sequence was obtained from a woman under 30 in good health and CMV-seropositive. This chain connects TRBV6-1 to TRBJ2-1, with 7 bases that match TRBD2. The chain's CDR3 is CASSERWGGNEQFF. CDR3 nucleotide sequence: TGTGCCAGCAGTGAACGGTGGGGGGGCAATGAGCAGTTCTTC.